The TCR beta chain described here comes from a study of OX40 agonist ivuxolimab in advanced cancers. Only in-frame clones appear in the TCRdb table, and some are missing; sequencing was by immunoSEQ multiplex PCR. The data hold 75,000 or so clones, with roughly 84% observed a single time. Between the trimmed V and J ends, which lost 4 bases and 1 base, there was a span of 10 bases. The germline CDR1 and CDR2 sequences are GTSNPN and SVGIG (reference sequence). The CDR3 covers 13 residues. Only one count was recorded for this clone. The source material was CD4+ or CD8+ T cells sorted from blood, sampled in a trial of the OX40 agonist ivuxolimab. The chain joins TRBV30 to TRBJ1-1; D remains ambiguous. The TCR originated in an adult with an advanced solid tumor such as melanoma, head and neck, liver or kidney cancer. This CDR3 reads CAWKRGSNTEAFF. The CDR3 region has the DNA TGTGCCTGGAAGCGGGGATCGAACACTGAAGCTTTCTTT.